One sample yielded the 22 T cell receptor beta chains listed below, sequenced in a study of identical twins. TCRdb independently ran MiXCR on the 5' RACE reads; one entry per CDR3 protein. The sample gives approximately 220,000 distinct CDR3 sequences, around 7.6% of which show up once; 5% to 6% is in the top ten. The same data also contributed to another study, on yellow fever vaccine responses in identical twins.

Sequencing was carried out using CD8+ T cells sorted from blood. The receptors originated from a woman in her late teens or twenties in good health.

This clonotype was seen at least ten times. The chain uses TRBV20-1 and TRBJ2-3; 9 bases align to TRBD2. V gave up 4 bases and J gave up 2 bases; unmatched junction bases: 7. Germline CDR1 DFQATT, CDR2 SNEGSKA (reference sequence). The CDR3 runs 15 residues. This chain's CDR3 is CSAKRGGGVTDTQYF. The CDR3 nucleotides are TGCAGTGCTAAGAGGGGCGGGGGGGTCACAGATACGCAGTATTTT.

This clonotype was detected many times. The chain carries TRBV27 and TRBJ2-1, with D possibly matching TRBD2 (6 bases). This CDR3 has 14 amino acids. Between the trimmed V and J ends, which lost 2 bases and 3 bases, there was a span of 8 bases. CDR1 and CDR2 (germline): MNHEY, SMNVEV (reference sequence). CDR3: CASSLGGIYNEQFF. DNA for the CDR3: TGTGCCAGCAGTTTAGGCGGGATCTACAATGAGCAGTTCTTC.

There are a few counts of this clonotype. This chain joins TRBV12-3 or TRBV12-4 and TRBJ2-2; D assignment may be TRBD1 or TRBD2 (5 bases each). Deletions cut 7 bases from V and 6 bases from J, with 18 bases between. The CDR3 totals 15 residues. The CDR3 nucleotides read TGTGCCAGCAAAAGTACGGGACCAATACCCGGGGAGCTGTTTTTT. Protein product: CASKSTGPIPGELFF.

This rearrangement joins TRBV15 to TRBJ2-3; no firm D call. CDR1 is LNHNV, CDR2 YYDKDF, per germline (reference sequence). Trimming cost V 0 bases and J 6 bases, with 10 bases left between them. The CDR3 is 14 residues long. The CDR3 is CATSRDNPPDTQYF. The CDR3 region has the DNA TGTGCCACCAGCAGAGATAACCCGCCGGATACGCAGTATTTT.

This clonotype was counted many times. The V and J genes are TRBV28 and TRBJ2-1, with D possibly TRBD1 on 6 matching bases. Germline V gives CDR1 MDHEN, CDR2 SYDVKM. This CDR3 comprises 14 residues. V was clipped by 5 bases and J by 6 bases, with 14 bases between them. CDR3 sequence (DNA): TGTGCCAGCAGTAGCAACAGGGTGACCAATGAGCAGTTCTTC. It yields the protein CASSSNRVTNEQFF.

This clonotype was seen repeatedly, ten times or more. V and J are TRBV4-1 and TRBJ2-2; 7 bases fit TRBD2. CDR3 length: 14 residues. CDR1 is MGHRA, CDR2 YSYEKL, per germline. V was pared by 1 base and J by 4 bases, with 0 bases of the junction left unmatched. The CDR3, as DNA: TGCGCCAGCAGCCAAGGGACTAGCACCGGGGAGCTGTTTTTT. Protein: CASSQGTSTGELFF.

This clonotype appeared a few times. The V call is TRBV12-3 or TRBV12-4, the J call TRBJ2-4, with unresolved D. The CDR3 is made up of 15 amino acids. V was clipped by 4 bases and J by 0 bases, with 10 bases between them. CDR3 in DNA: TGTGCCAGCAGTTCGGGTACCCTAGCCAAAAACATTCAGTACTTC. It yields the protein CASSSGTLAKNIQYF.

The V and J genes are TRBV5-1 and TRBJ2-2; D remains unclear. There are 15 residues in the CDR3. Germline V gives CDR1 SGHRS, CDR2 YFSETQ. Trimming cost V 0 bases and J 0 bases, with 6 bases left between them. The CDR3 region has the DNA TGCGCCAGCAGCTTGGGAGGAACGAACACCGGGGAGCTGTTTTTT. Protein sequence: CASSLGGTNTGELFF.

This clonotype was counted at least ten times. The V and J genes are TRBV28 and TRBJ2-5; 7 positions agree with TRBD1. Germline-derived CDR1 and CDR2 are MDHEN and SYDVKM. V trimming: 2 bases; J trimming: 0 bases; junction bases outside the gene matches: 3. CDR3 length: 15 amino acids. CDR3 sequence reads: CASSLGTEYQETQYF. The CDR3 DNA follows: TGTGCCAGCAGTTTAGGGACAGAGTACCAAGAGACCCAGTACTTC.

This clonotype has ten or more counts. V is TRBV28 and J is TRBJ2-7; D is undetermined. This CDR3 has 13 amino acids. Germline loops: CDR1 MDHEN, CDR2 SYDVKM. V dropped 5 bases and J dropped 2 bases, with 10 bases sitting between them. CDR3 loop: CASSLGPTYEQYV. In DNA form, the CDR3 reads TGTGCCAGCAGTCTCGGGCCTACCTACGAGCAGTACGTC.

This clonotype was seen many times. The chain combines TRBV4-1 with TRBJ2-1, with 7 bases identical to TRBD2. This CDR3 has 16 amino acids. V gave up 3 bases and J gave up 6 bases; unmatched junction bases: 11. The germline CDR1 and CDR2 sequences are MGHRA and YSYEKL. The CDR3 spells CASSHPPSGMINEQFF. The CDR3 region has the DNA TGCGCCAGCAGCCATCCACCCAGCGGGATGATCAATGAGCAGTTCTTC.

The chain couples TRBV25-1 to TRBJ2-1; TRBD2 agrees at 12 bases. There are 18 residues in the CDR3. V lost 10 bases to trimming and J lost 1 base; unmatched junction nucleotides: 14. The germline V gene encodes CDR1 MGHDK and CDR2 SYGVNS. The CDR3: CATVGRPLAGGSYNEQFF. DNA of the CDR3: TGTGCCACTGTGGGTCGTCCGCTAGCGGGGGGGTCCTACAATGAGCAGTTCTTC.

The rearrangement uses TRBV15 and TRBJ2-5; tentative D call: TRBD1 (5 bases). The CDR3 sequence is 15 residues long. V lost 0 bases and J lost 3, with 11 bases in between. Germline lookup yields CDR1 LNHNV and CDR2 YYDKDF (reference sequence). CDR3 sequence: CATSRDLQEKETQYF. The CDR3 DNA is TGTGCCACCAGCAGAGATCTACAGGAAAAAGAGACCCAGTACTTC.

In this sample, this clonotype turned up many times. This chain connects TRBV21-1 to TRBJ2-1; the D call of TRBD1 is as the table states it, not checked on the DNA. TRBV21-1 is given as a pseudogene. The CDR3 is 17 residues long. CDR3 DNA: TGTGCCAGCAGCACTCGAAATCCCGGGCCGAAGTACGATGAGCAGTTCTTC. Amino acids: CASSTRNPGPKYDEQFF.

V and J are TRBV4-1 and TRBJ2-2; 11 nucleotides match TRBD2. Germline CDR1 MGHRA, CDR2 YSYEKL. V dropped 3 bases and J dropped 4; count of bases not matched to a gene: 4. This CDR3 is built from 16 residues. The CDR3 loop is CASSQIAGGGTGELFF. CDR3 DNA: TGCGCCAGCAGCCAGATAGCGGGAGGGGGCACCGGGGAGCTGTTTTTT.

This clonotype was found a few times. The chain carries TRBV5-5 and TRBJ2-1, with unresolved D. Trimming took 4 bases from V and 5 from J, leaving 10 bases between them. The CDR3 has 13 residues. The germline CDR1 and CDR2 sequences are SGHKS and YYEKEE (reference sequence). CDR3 sequence: CASSLLGNNEQFF. As DNA, the CDR3 is TGTGCCAGCAGCCTCCTCGGTAACAATGAGCAGTTCTTC.

This clonotype was observed a few times. The chain combines TRBV2 with TRBJ2-7; 7 positions match TRBD2. Per the germline V gene, CDR1 is SNHLY and CDR2 is FYNNEI. V shed 10 bases, J shed 0 bases, and the junction held 12 bases outside the gene matches. The CDR3 is 15 amino acids. This CDR3 reads CATVPPAGASYEQYF. The CDR3 DNA sequence: TGTGCCACCGTCCCCCCCGCGGGAGCCTCCTACGAGCAGTACTTC.

Here the CDR3 DNA reads TGTGCCAGCAGTCCCAGCTATATGGAGACCCAGTACTTC. It yields the protein CASSPSYMETQYF. This sequence joins TRBV12-3 or TRBV12-4 and TRBJ2-5; D remains unclear. Trimming removed 5 bases at V and 5 bases at J, with 12 bases between. CDR3 length equals 13 residues.

The chain joins TRBV28 to TRBJ2-2, with D unclear. Germline CDR1 is MDHEN and CDR2 is SYDVKM. The CDR3 runs to 12 residues. Deletions cut 6 bases from V and 3 bases from J, with 5 bases between. The CDR3 here is CASRHYTGELFF. The CDR3 DNA reads TGTGCCAGCAGACACTACACCGGGGAGCTGTTTTTT.

This clonotype was observed many times. This sequence joins TRBV20-1 and TRBJ2-1; 7 bases align to TRBD2. The CDR3 totals 15 residues. With 0 bases clipped from V and 3 bases from J, the junction kept 5 bases outside the gene matches. From germline, CDR1 is DFQATT and CDR2 SNEGSKA (reference sequence). The CDR3 sequence is CSARDGLADYNEQFF. The CDR3 region has the DNA TGCAGTGCTAGAGATGGGCTAGCGGACTACAATGAGCAGTTCTTC.

The chain recombines TRBV6-4 with TRBJ2-1; TRBD2 agrees at 12 bases. The length of the CDR3 is 16 residues. Germline CDR1 reads MRHNA; CDR2 reads SNTAGT. The ends lost 2 bases at V and 8 bases at J; junction bases unmatched: 7. The CDR3 DNA follows: TGTGCCAGCAGTGACACTAGCGGGAGGATGGTGGATGAGCAGTTCTTC. As protein: CASSDTSGRMVDEQFF.

Ten or more counts support this clonotype. The chain joins TRBV29-1 to TRBJ2-1; 8 nucleotides match TRBD2. The CDR3 runs to 15 residues. V lost 3 bases to trimming and J lost 2 bases; unmatched junction nucleotides: 6. Germline values: CDR1 SQVTM, CDR2 ANQGSEA. The CDR3 nucleotides read TGCAGCGTTGATGAGACGGGGGGGCCCTACAATGAGCAGTTCTTC. This gives the protein CSVDETGGPYNEQFF.